The sample holds a few counts of the clone carrying this T cell receptor (beta chain). The antigen is not known. Germline CDR1 LGHDT, CDR2 YNNKEL (reference sequence). V was pared by 4 bases and J by 2 bases, with 4 bases of the junction left unmatched. This CDR3 contains 14 residues. The data were obtained in a study of regulatory T cells in long-lasting Graves disease. General observations from the study: New patients shared approximately 970 public clonotypes, and persistent patients shared more, with under 3,000.

The TCR beta library used iRepertoire HTBI primers with Arm-PCR amplification of CDR3. One entry per CDR3 protein results from TCRdb running MiXCR on the multiplex PCR reads. The repertoire holds about 530,000 distinct CDR3 sequences, with 15% to 20% as singletons. Time point of the sample: newly diagnosed GD, antithyroid drugs for less than 3 months. Construction of the TCR library relied on RNA isolated from PBMCs. These same data were also listed under a study on T cells in Graves' hyperthyroidism and ophthalmopathy. That study reports: Exclusion followed for patients with uncontrolled infection, other autoimmune disease, pregnancy or lactation. Thyroid ultrasound and orbital computed tomography, with clinical symptoms and serum thyroxine and TRAb, informed diagnoses.

The chain couples TRBV3-1 to TRBJ2-7; 8 bases are a match to TRBD2. The clonotype comes from a woman aged 35-65 years with Graves disease. Source: peripheral blood mononuclear cells (PBMCs), taken at new diagnosis, from a patient treated with antithyroid drugs. Here the CDR3 DNA reads TGTGCCAGCAGCCGAGCGGGGGTAACCTACGAGCAGTACTTC. This sequence encodes CASSRAGVTYEQYF.